Sequencing of this T cell receptor (beta chain) was carried out in a study of T cell repertoires in cytomegalovirus infection. Per germline, CDR1 MNHGY and CDR2 SAAAGT. V lost 6 bases, J lost 4 bases, and 10 bases lay in between. This CDR3 contains 13 residues. On this clonotype itself: What it binds is unknown.

Study-wide results and limits: The cumulative frequency of public TCR beta families identified carriers of CMV plus the relevant HLA.

TCRdb re-called the reads through MiXCR, storing one row per CDR3 protein. The repertoire holds about 920,000 distinct CDR3 sequences, with about 33% as singletons. This sequence originates from a human donor in good health (CMV status not recorded). Some clones in this sample may be carry-over from other donors' samples. The gene calls are TRBV6-8 and TRBJ1-5, with D unclear. Sequenced material: cultured CD8+ T cells from PBMCs, taken from culture after CMV antigen stimulation. CDR3 bases: TGTGCCAGCAGCCCCAGAGAAAATCAGCCCCAGCATTTT. It is translated as CASSPRENQPQHF.